The rows below give T cell receptor beta chains drawn from one sample of a study of blood T cell repertoires in COVID-19. The data were produced by immunoSEQ multiplex PCR, yet TCRdb's version contains in-frame clones alone and is incomplete. The data show just under 250,000 clones, with approximately 83% seen just once and about 3% held by the top ten. Sequencing used peripheral blood. The receptors stem from a woman aged 25-40 years who had recovered from COVID-19. CDR3s include the opening cysteine and the closing phenylalanine or tryptophan. The D gene is left open where the match is weak. Some rows mark clone size as missing; the rest say once, few, many or name a class of expanded clone.

V gene: TRBV9
J gene: TRBJ2-2
clone size: once
D gene: .
CDR3 DNA: TGTGCCAGCGGCGACTTACGGGCCGGGGAGCTGTTTTTT
CDR3 protein: CASGDLRAGELFF

V gene: TRBV6-5
J gene: TRBJ1-1
clone size: .
D gene: .
CDR3 DNA: TGTGCCAGCAATCCGGACAGCTGGAGGAAAGCTTTCTTT
CDR3 protein: CASNPDSWRKAFF

V gene: TRBV3-1/TRBV3-2
J gene: TRBJ2-1
clone size: .
D gene: TRBD2
CDR3 DNA: TGTGCCAGCAGCCAACTCCTAGGCGCGACTAGCGGGGGGGGTTGGGGAGAGCAGTTCTTC
CDR3 protein: CASSQLLGATSGGGWGEQFF

V gene: TRBV7-2
J gene: TRBJ1-2
clone size: few
D gene: TRBD1
CDR3 DNA: TGTGCCAGCAGCTGGTCAGGGGGCGCTGATGGCTACACCTTC
CDR3 protein: CASSWSGGADGYTF

V gene: TRBV6-2/TRBV6-3
J gene: TRBJ1-1
clone size: .
D gene: .
CDR3 DNA: TGTGCCAGCAGTTACTCCGGGCGGGGGAACACTGAAGCTTTCTTT
CDR3 protein: CASSYSGRGNTEAFF

V gene: TRBV5-5
J gene: TRBJ2-5
clone size: .
D gene: TRBD1
CDR3 DNA: TGTGCCAGCAGCCTTAGGACAGGGGCCAGCCAAGAGACCCAGTACTTC
CDR3 protein: CASSLRTGASQETQYF

V gene: TRBV7-2
J gene: TRBJ2-7
clone size: once
D gene: .
CDR3 DNA: TGTGCCAGCAGCTTAACTAGCCTCGGTTTCTACGAGCAGTACTTC
CDR3 protein: CASSLTSLGFYEQYF

V gene: TRBV3-1/TRBV3-2
J gene: TRBJ1-3
clone size: .
D gene: .
CDR3 DNA: TGTGCCAGCAGGCAGGCGGGAGGGGCCCGGTCTGGAAACACCATATATTTT
CDR3 protein: CASRQAGGARSGNTIYF

V gene: TRBV29-1
J gene: TRBJ1-1
clone size: .
D gene: .
CDR3 DNA: TGCAGCGTGAGCGGGGGGCTAGGCACTGAAGCTTTCTTT
CDR3 protein: CSVSGGLGTEAFF

V gene: TRBV5-1
J gene: TRBJ2-1
clone size: .
D gene: TRBD2
CDR3 DNA: TGCGCCAGCAGCCCGACTAGCGGATCTCGCTCCTACAATGAGCAGTTCTTC
CDR3 protein: CASSPTSGSRSYNEQFF

V gene: TRBV7-2
J gene: TRBJ1-5
clone size: .
D gene: TRBD1
CDR3 DNA: TGTGCCAGCAGCCAAATAGGGACAGAGAATCAGCCCCAGCATTTT
CDR3 protein: CASSQIGTENQPQHF

V gene: TRBV9
J gene: TRBJ2-3
clone size: .
D gene: TRBD2
CDR3 DNA: TGTGCCAGCAGCGTGGGCGCGGGGGTGGTAGATACGCAGTATTTT
CDR3 protein: CASSVGAGVVDTQYF

V gene: TRBV11-2
J gene: TRBJ2-7
clone size: .
D gene: .
CDR3 DNA: TGTGCCAGCAGCCCCCTGTGGCAGGCCTACGAGCAGTACTTC
CDR3 protein: CASSPLWQAYEQYF

V gene: TRBV23-1
J gene: TRBJ1-6
clone size: once
D gene: .
CDR3 DNA: TGCGCCAGCAGTCAATCGAGGGTAAGCCCTTCACCCCTCCACTTT
CDR3 protein: CASSQSRVSPSPLHF

V gene: TRBV5-1
J gene: TRBJ2-5
clone size: .
D gene: .
CDR3 DNA: TGCGCCAGCACCAAAAACCCGGGCCAAGGGGAAGGGACCCAGTACTTC
CDR3 protein: CASTKNPGQGEGTQYF

V gene: TRBV7-3
J gene: TRBJ2-1
clone size: few
D gene: .
CDR3 DNA: TGTGCCAGCAGTTGGGGGCCGCAGAGCTCCTACAATGAGCAGTTCTTC
CDR3 protein: CASSWGPQSSYNEQFF

V gene: TRBV7-2
J gene: TRBJ2-3
clone size: .
D gene: TRBD2
CDR3 DNA: TGTGCCAGCAGCCTCCGGAATGTGGGGGGGAGGGCAGATACGCAGTATTTT
CDR3 protein: CASSLRNVGGRADTQYF

V gene: TRBV18
J gene: TRBJ2-7
clone size: .
D gene: .
CDR3 DNA: TGTGCCAGCTTTGGAGCGGTATCCTACGAGCAGTACTTC
CDR3 protein: CASFGAVSYEQYF

V gene: TRBV10-2
J gene: TRBJ2-2
clone size: .
D gene: .
CDR3 DNA: TGCGCCAGCAGCGTCGGGGGTCCCCTAGCAGCCAACACCGGGGAGCTGTTTTTT
CDR3 protein: CASSVGGPLAANTGELFF

V gene: TRBV6-6
J gene: TRBJ1-2
clone size: .
D gene: .
CDR3 DNA: TGTGTCAGCAGGAACCAGGGGCGAGGCTACACCTTC
CDR3 protein: CVSRNQGRGYTF

V gene: TRBV20-1
J gene: TRBJ1-1
clone size: .
D gene: .
CDR3 DNA: TGCAGTGCTAGTTGGTCCTGGGGCAACACTGAAGCTTTCTTT
CDR3 protein: CSASWSWGNTEAFF

V gene: TRBV5-1
J gene: TRBJ1-2
clone size: .
D gene: .
CDR3 DNA: TGCGCCAGCAGCAATAATGGGGAGGGGTGGACCTTC
CDR3 protein: CASSNNGEGWTF

V gene: TRBV5-1
J gene: TRBJ2-1
clone size: once
D gene: TRBD1
CDR3 DNA: TGCGCCAGCAGCTTGGATTCGGGGACAGGGGGCGATGAGCAGTTCTTC
CDR3 protein: CASSLDSGTGGDEQFF

V gene: TRBV6-5
J gene: TRBJ1-1
clone size: .
D gene: .
CDR3 DNA: TGTGCCAGCAGAACCGGACAGAACACTGAAGCTTTCTTT
CDR3 protein: CASRTGQNTEAFF

V gene: TRBV7-3
J gene: TRBJ2-7
clone size: few
D gene: TRBD2
CDR3 DNA: TGTGCCAGCAGCCCCCAACCTAGCGGGGGGGATTCCCAGTACTTC
CDR3 protein: CASSPQPSGGDSQYF

V gene: TRBV27
J gene: TRBJ2-1
clone size: .
D gene: TRBD1
CDR3 DNA: TGTGCCAGCAGTTTCGGACAGGACCCCTACAATGAGCAGTTCTTC
CDR3 protein: CASSFGQDPYNEQFF

V gene: TRBV27
J gene: TRBJ2-2
clone size: .
D gene: TRBD1
CDR3 DNA: TGTGCCAGCAGTTCGCTGACAGGGGGCCCCGGGGAGCTGTTTTTT
CDR3 protein: CASSSLTGGPGELFF

V gene: TRBV5-4
J gene: TRBJ2-5
clone size: .
D gene: .
CDR3 DNA: TGTGCCAGCAGTTTTGGACAGCCAGAGACCCAGTACTTC
CDR3 protein: CASSFGQPETQYF

V gene: TRBV7-3
J gene: TRBJ2-1
clone size: .
D gene: TRBD2
CDR3 DNA: TGTGCCAGCAGCCCCCAGCGGGGGGGCCTCGGTGAGCAGTTCTTC
CDR3 protein: CASSPQRGGLGEQFF

V gene: TRBV23-1
J gene: TRBJ2-2
clone size: .
D gene: .
CDR3 DNA: TGCGCCAGCAGTCAATCGCAGGGGTGGTGGGACACCGGGGAGCTGTTTTTT
CDR3 protein: CASSQSQGWWDTGELFF

V gene: TRBV30
J gene: TRBJ1-4
clone size: .
D gene: .
CDR3 DNA: TGTGCCTGGAGCCAGGGCTCGAACGAAAAACTGTTTTTT
CDR3 protein: CAWSQGSNEKLFF

V gene: TRBV6-5
J gene: TRBJ2-7
clone size: .
D gene: .
CDR3 DNA: TGTGCCAGCAGTTACAGCGGCACAGTCCCCTACGAGCAGTACTTC
CDR3 protein: CASSYSGTVPYEQYF

V gene: TRBV13
J gene: TRBJ2-4
clone size: few
D gene: TRBD1
CDR3 DNA: TGTGCCAGCAGCCAGCGACAGGGTGGGGACATTCAGTACTTC
CDR3 protein: CASSQRQGGDIQYF

V gene: TRBV24-1
J gene: TRBJ2-2
clone size: .
D gene: .
CDR3 DNA: TGTGCCACCAGTGATTTTTTAGGGGAGCTGTTTTTT
CDR3 protein: CATSDFLGELFF

V gene: TRBV30
J gene: TRBJ1-2
clone size: .
D gene: .
CDR3 DNA: TGTGCCTGGACCCCTAGGGGACAAACGAACTATGGCTACACCTTC
CDR3 protein: CAWTPRGQTNYGYTF

V gene: TRBV19
J gene: TRBJ2-1
clone size: once
D gene: TRBD1
CDR3 DNA: TGTGCCAGTAGTATAGGAAACTGGGACAGGGGGAATGAGCAGTTCTTC
CDR3 protein: CASSIGNWDRGNEQFF

V gene: TRBV7-6
J gene: TRBJ2-3
clone size: .
D gene: .
CDR3 DNA: TGTGCCAGCAGCTTCGGGCGATTGACAGTAGATACGCAGTATTTT
CDR3 protein: CASSFGRLTVDTQYF

V gene: TRBV7-6
J gene: TRBJ2-1
clone size: .
D gene: TRBD2
CDR3 DNA: TGTGCCAGCAGCTTAGGTCCTCGGGCGGGGGGGCCGGATGAGCAGTTCTTC
CDR3 protein: CASSLGPRAGGPDEQFF

V gene: TRBV18
J gene: TRBJ2-1
clone size: .
D gene: TRBD1
CDR3 DNA: TGTGCCAGCTCACCAAACAGGGGTAATGAGCAGTTCTTC
CDR3 protein: CASSPNRGNEQFF

V gene: TRBV15
J gene: TRBJ2-7
clone size: once
D gene: .
CDR3 DNA: TGTGCCACCAGCCCGGTGGACACCCCTCACTACGAGCAGTACTTC
CDR3 protein: CATSPVDTPHYEQYF

V gene: TRBV19
J gene: TRBJ1-1
clone size: .
D gene: TRBD1
CDR3 DNA: TGTGCCAGTCGACAGGGGAGTTACGGGAACACTGAAGCTTTCTTT
CDR3 protein: CASRQGSYGNTEAFF

V gene: TRBV18
J gene: TRBJ1-2
clone size: once
D gene: TRBD1
CDR3 DNA: TGTGCCAGCTCACCCTCCACCCCCGGACAGGGGGACTATGGCTACACCTTC
CDR3 protein: CASSPSTPGQGDYGYTF

V gene: TRBV10-1
J gene: TRBJ1-5
clone size: .
D gene: .
CDR3 DNA: TGCGCCAGCAGTGAGTACAGGGCGCTCAATCAGCCCCAGCATTTT
CDR3 protein: CASSEYRALNQPQHF

V gene: TRBV2
J gene: TRBJ2-7
clone size: .
D gene: TRBD1
CDR3 DNA: TGTGCCAGCCGGGACAGGGGCTACGAGCAGTACTTC
CDR3 protein: CASRDRGYEQYF

V gene: TRBV5-4
J gene: TRBJ2-5
clone size: once
D gene: .
CDR3 DNA: TGTGCCAGCAGCTTGGTTTCCCGGGGCCAAGAGACCCAGTACTTC
CDR3 protein: CASSLVSRGQETQYF

V gene: TRBV27
J gene: TRBJ2-7
clone size: .
D gene: TRBD1
CDR3 DNA: TGTGCCAGCAGTTTTGTGGGACAGGGAAGGGGAAACGAGCAGTACTTC
CDR3 protein: CASSFVGQGRGNEQYF

V gene: TRBV9
J gene: TRBJ2-1
clone size: .
D gene: TRBD2
CDR3 DNA: TGTGCCAGCAGCACCGAGGGACTAGCCTTCCATGAGCAGTTCTTC
CDR3 protein: CASSTEGLAFHEQFF

V gene: TRBV5-4
J gene: TRBJ2-1
clone size: .
D gene: TRBD2
CDR3 DNA: TGTGCCAGCACCCCAGTTGCGGGGGGGCAAGGTGAGCAGTTCTTC
CDR3 protein: CASTPVAGGQGEQFF

V gene: TRBV27
J gene: TRBJ1-2
clone size: few
D gene: .
CDR3 DNA: TGTGCCAGCAGTTTTTATGGGCCCAACTATGGCTACACCTTC
CDR3 protein: CASSFYGPNYGYTF

V gene: TRBV7-2
J gene: TRBJ1-3
clone size: .
D gene: .
CDR3 DNA: TGTGCCAGCAGCCCAGGGTTCGTCGATGGAAACACCATATATTTT
CDR3 protein: CASSPGFVDGNTIYF

V gene: TRBV2
J gene: TRBJ2-2
clone size: .
D gene: TRBD1
CDR3 DNA: TGTGCCAGCAACCCGACAGGGGTATCCGTCACCGGGGAGCTGTTTTTT
CDR3 protein: CASNPTGVSVTGELFF

V gene: TRBV7-2
J gene: TRBJ1-1
clone size: .
D gene: .
CDR3 DNA: TGTGCCAGCAGCTTAATCAGGGAAGGCACTGAAGCTTTCTTT
CDR3 protein: CASSLIREGTEAFF

V gene: TRBV18
J gene: TRBJ2-5
clone size: .
D gene: TRBD1
CDR3 DNA: TGTGCCAGCTCCCCTGGGACAGGGGGAAAAGAGACCCAGTACTTC
CDR3 protein: CASSPGTGGKETQYF

V gene: TRBV5-1
J gene: TRBJ1-1
clone size: .
D gene: .
CDR3 DNA: TGCGCCAGCAGCTTGGTCTGGCCGAACACTGAAGCTTTCTTT
CDR3 protein: CASSLVWPNTEAFF

V gene: TRBV2
J gene: TRBJ2-7
clone size: .
D gene: .
CDR3 DNA: TGTGCCAGCACGAAGAGAGGTTCAACCTACGAGCAGTACTTC
CDR3 protein: CASTKRGSTYEQYF